These 6 T cell receptor beta chains came from one sample sequenced in a study of blood T cells in healthy people across ages. Together with a sample-barcoded 5' primer, a J-beta primer mix was included in a second PCR lasting roughly 6 to 12 cycles. A single record per CDR3 protein comes from TCRdb applying MiXCR to the 5' RACE reads. Altogether roughly 800,000 distinct CDR3 sequences are present, 55% to 70% being singletons, with the ten largest covering approximately 20%. The sequenced material came from blood. The source is a man between 25 and 39 years old in good health.

There are a few counts of this clonotype. The chain uses TRBV29-1 and TRBJ1-2, with 8 bases aligning to TRBD1. J gave up 5 bases and V 6 bases, and 5 bases lay outside the gene matches. The CDR3 has 12 amino acids. CDR1 SQVTM and CDR2 ANQGSEA come from the germline V gene. CDR3 sequence (DNA): TGCAGCGTAGACAGGGGAAGGTATGGCTACACCTTC. Amino acids: CSVDRGRYGYTF.

The chain employs TRBV20-1 and TRBJ2-1, with TRBD2 as a possible D gene (6 bases). CDR1 is DFQATT and CDR2 is SNEGSKA in the germline V gene (reference sequence). CDR3 length equals 14 residues. Trimming cost V 3 bases and J 10 bases, with 19 bases left between them. The CDR3 loop is CSARIGLNYYEQFF. In DNA form, the CDR3 reads TGCAGTGCTAGGATTGGACTAAATTACTACGAGCAGTTCTTC.

This clonotype has only one observation. The chain joins TRBV29-1 to TRBJ2-5; maybe TRBD2 (5 bases). The CDR3 totals 14 residues. Between the trimmed V and J ends, which lost 4 bases and 2 bases, there was a span of 14 bases. Germline CDR1 SQVTM, CDR2 ANQGSEA. In DNA form, the CDR3 reads TGCAGCGTTGTGGGTCGTTCGGGGCAAGAGACCCAGTACTTC. Translating it yields CSVVGRSGQETQYF. The whole variable domain, filled in from reference TRBV29-1 and TRBJ2-5, reads SAVISQKPSRDICQRGTSLTIQCQVDSQVTMMFWYRQQPGQSLTLIATANQGSEATYESGFVIDKFPISRPNLTFSTLTVSNMSPEDSSIYLCSVVGRSGQETQYFGPGTRLLVL.

The chain carries TRBV30 and TRBJ1-6; TRBD1 matches 10 bases. This CDR3 is 13 amino acids long. CDR1 and CDR2 from the germline V gene are GTSNPN and SVGIG (reference sequence). The J segment lost 11 bases and the V segment lost 5 bases, leaving 6 bases of the junction unmatched. DNA for the CDR3: TGTGCCTGGCTACGGGACAGGGGAGCACCCCTCCACTTT. Protein product: CAWLRDRGAPLHF.

The chain employs TRBV4-3 and TRBJ2-7, with D possibly being TRBD1 (5 bases). Germline V gene sequence: CDR1 LGHNA, CDR2 YSLEER. The CDR3 totals 16 residues. Trimming shortened V by 0 bases and J by 2 bases, and 14 bases separated the two germline ends. The CDR3 DNA is TGCGCCAGCAGCCAAGATTGGGGCGGTTCCCCCTACGAGCAGTACTTC. This translates into CASSQDWGGSPYEQYF.

The chain links TRBV10-3 to TRBJ1-1; D is unclear. CDR3 length: 13 amino acids. Trimming took 3 bases from V and 3 from J, leaving 8 bases between them. Germline lookup yields CDR1 ENHRY and CDR2 SYGVKD. The CDR3 DNA follows: TGTGCCATCAGTGAAAACCGGGACACTGAAGCTTTCTTT. Translating it yields CAISENRDTEAFF.